These 19 T cell receptor beta chains came from one sample sequenced in a study of lymphopenia after photon versus proton radiotherapy (dated by TCRdb to about 2019). The protocol used for the library was the immunoSEQ multiplex PCR assay. This is the immuneACCESS table as TCRdb keeps it, with only in-frame sequences that have V and J called. A part of the clones is gone; compared with another copy, unresolved V genes explain less than half, and the rest is unexplained. This sample lists roughly 45,000 clones; less than 90% were detected once. 2.2% of the sample belongs to the ten largest clones. The sample here was peripheral blood, taken from a patient treated with photon-based radiotherapy. These receptors all stem from a middle-aged man with gastric cancer.

This chain uses TRBV6-1 with TRBJ1-1; perhaps TRBD1 as D (5 bases). The CDR3 consists of 15 residues. Trimming left V 0 bases short and J 6 bases short, with 14 bases between. The germline gives CDR1 MNHNS, CDR2 SASEGT. This chain's CDR3 is CASSEAWQGGAEAFF. Here the CDR3 DNA reads TGTGCCAGCAGTGAAGCTTGGCAGGGTGGCGCTGAAGCTTTCTTT.

The V call is TRBV9, the J call TRBJ2-7; 9 nucleotides agree with TRBD1. V shed 3 bases and J 4 bases; nucleotides not matched to a gene: 5. The CDR3 runs to 14 residues. CDR1 SGDLS and CDR2 YYNGEE come from the germline V gene. The DNA of the CDR3 is TGTGCCAGCAGCGCCGGACAGGGGAAGTACGAGCAGTACTTC. Its protein is CASSAGQGKYEQYF.

This clone was seen a handful of times. In DNA form, the CDR3 reads TGTGCCAGCAGTTACCGGCAGAGCAATCAGCCCCAGCATTTT. Protein product: CASSYRQSNQPQHF. The chain has TRBV6-5 and TRBJ1-5; D remains ambiguous. From germline, CDR1 is MNHEY and CDR2 SVGAGI. V was cut by 2 bases and J by 1 base, with 6 bases left in between. This CDR3 is built from 14 residues.

This clone was counted a single time. The rearrangement links TRBV11-2 to TRBJ1-6; no definite D call. The CDR3 extends over 16 amino acids. V was clipped by 2 bases and J by 0 bases, with 8 bases between them. Germline loops: CDR1 SGHAT, CDR2 FQNNGV. CDR3 DNA: TGTGCCAGCAGCTTAATAACGGACTCCTATAATTCACCCCTCCACTTT. It is translated as CASSLITDSYNSPLHF.

The chain carries TRBV30 and TRBJ2-5; perhaps TRBD1 as D (6 bases). Germline V lookup: CDR1 GTSNPN, CDR2 SVGIG (reference sequence). V dropped 0 bases and J dropped 5 bases, with 16 bases sitting between them. This CDR3 spans 15 amino acids. CDR3 amino acids: CAWSVRQGYGETQYF. The DNA of the CDR3 is TGTGCCTGGAGTGTACGTCAGGGGTATGGGGAGACCCAGTACTTC.

This rearrangement joins TRBV19 to TRBJ1-4; 7 nucleotides align to TRBD1. CDR3 length: 14 amino acids. Germline V gives CDR1 LNHDA, CDR2 SQIVND (reference sequence). J was trimmed by 3 bases and V by 4 bases; bases with no gene match: 2. CDR3 coding DNA: TGTGCCAGTAGTAAGGGACAGTCTAATGAAAAACTGTTTTTT. Protein product: CASSKGQSNEKLFF.

Within the sample, this clone is medium-sized. This chain connects TRBV4-3 to TRBJ2-3; TRBD1 matches at 7 bases. CDR1 is LGHNA, CDR2 YSLEER, per germline. The V gene end was trimmed by 2 bases and the J gene end by 5 bases; junction bases not matched to a gene: 19. This CDR3 is built from 19 residues. CDR3 coding DNA: TGCGCCAGCAGCCAATCCTCCGCGACCAGGGGGAGTCCGGGAGATACGCAGTATTTT. It is translated as CASSQSSATRGSPGDTQYF.

The chain joins TRBV4-3 to TRBJ2-3; either TRBD1 or TRBD2 may supply D (5 bases each). V was clipped by 1 base and J by 3 bases, with 8 bases between them. CDR1 is LGHNA and CDR2 is YSLEER in the germline V gene. CDR3 length: 14 amino acids. The CDR3 region has the DNA TGCGCCAGCAGCCAAGGAGGGGTGACAGATACGCAGTATTTT. Translation gives CASSQGGVTDTQYF.

The V call is TRBV6-4, the J call TRBJ2-2, with TRBD1 identical over 10 bases. With V trimmed by 5 bases and J by 6 bases, 3 bases remained unmatched. CDR1 MRHNA and CDR2 SNTAGT come from the germline V gene. The CDR3 is 14 amino acids. The CDR3 sequence: CASSRQGAAGELFF. CDR3 nucleotides: TGTGCCAGCAGTCGACAGGGGGCGGCCGGGGAGCTGTTTTTT.

The rearrangement links TRBV4-2 to TRBJ2-6; D is uncertain. Germline V gene data show CDR1 as LGHNA and CDR2 as YNFKEQ. The CDR3 is made up of 17 amino acids. Trimming removed 2 bases at V and 0 bases at J, with 11 bases between. CDR3 sequence: CASSQNPQSSGANVLTF. In DNA form, the CDR3 reads TGTGCCAGCAGCCAAAATCCCCAGAGCTCTGGGGCCAACGTCCTGACTTTC.

The chain carries TRBV19 and TRBJ2-7; D may be TRBD1 (5 bases). Trimming took 1 base from V and 3 from J, leaving 7 bases between them. This CDR3 comprises 13 residues. Germline V gene sequence: CDR1 LNHDA, CDR2 SQIVND (reference sequence). For the CDR3, the DNA is TGTGCCAGTAGTATAGGGGGCTTCTACGAGCAGTACTTC. Its protein product is CASSIGGFYEQYF.

The chain carries TRBV7-8 and TRBJ2-6; D remains ambiguous. This CDR3 region has 13 residues. V shed 7 bases and J shed 2 bases, with 6 bases lying between them. The germline CDR1 and CDR2 sequences are SGHVS and FQNEAQ. CDR3 residues: CASTLPGANVLTF. DNA of the CDR3: TGTGCCAGCACCTTGCCTGGGGCCAACGTCCTGACTTTC.

J is TRBJ2-3 and V is TRBV4-3, with D tentatively TRBD1 (5 bases). The length of the CDR3 is 15 residues. V lost 3 bases and J lost 3, with 13 bases in between. Germline lookup yields CDR1 LGHNA and CDR2 YSLEER. The CDR3 is CASSQGLERTDTQYF. In nucleotides, the CDR3 is TGCGCCAGCAGCCAGGGGCTAGAAAGAACAGATACGCAGTATTTT.

The chain uses TRBV11-2 and TRBJ2-7; TRBD2 agrees at 8 bases. Germline V gene sequence: CDR1 SGHAT, CDR2 FQNNGV. Trimming at V came to 0 bases and at J to 10 bases, leaving 11 bases not matched to a gene. The CDR3 is 15 amino acids. CDR3 protein: CASSLEAGGDEIQYF. The DNA of the CDR3 is TGTGCCAGCAGCTTAGAGGCGGGGGGCGACGAGATTCAGTACTTC.

This chain connects TRBV7-9 to TRBJ1-3; D not certain. Germline V gives CDR1 SEHNR, CDR2 FQNEAQ (reference sequence). This CDR3 is built from 12 residues. Trimming left V 5 bases short and J 4 bases short, with 6 bases between. CDR3 nucleotides: TGTGCCAGCAGCGGGATCGGAAACACCATATATTTT. It is translated as CASSGIGNTIYF.

This chain connects TRBV7-2 to TRBJ1-2; 7 bases are shared with TRBD1. This CDR3 is built from 14 residues. The germline gives CDR1 SGHTA, CDR2 FQGNSA. The J segment lost 3 bases and the V segment lost 4 bases, leaving 5 bases of the junction unmatched. The CDR3 region is CASSSRGTDYGYTF. Here the CDR3 DNA reads TGTGCCAGCAGCTCCCGAGGGACAGACTATGGCTACACCTTC.

This clone was counted a few times. This rearrangement joins TRBV14 to TRBJ1-1; D not certain. Trimming removed 0 bases at V and 4 bases at J, with 6 bases between. The germline V gene encodes CDR1 SGHDN and CDR2 FVKESK. This CDR3 region has 13 residues. In DNA form, the CDR3 reads TGTGCCAGCAGCCAAGAATTCGGCACTGAAGCTTTCTTT. Translated: CASSQEFGTEAFF.

CDR3 region: CASSSSGGANTEAFF. The DNA of the CDR3 is TGTGCCAGCAGCTCGTCGGGAGGGGCGAACACTGAAGCTTTCTTT. J is TRBJ1-1 and V is TRBV5-6, with D perhaps TRBD1 (5 bases). Germline-derived CDR1 and CDR2 are SGHDT and YYEEEE. The germline V and J ends were trimmed by 3 bases and 1 base, with 13 bases remaining between them. The CDR3 runs to 15 residues.

The rearrangement joins TRBV7-3 to TRBJ1-3, with unresolved D. The V gene lost 5 bases and the J gene lost 1 base, with 6 bases spanning the gap. Germline V gene data show CDR1 as SGHTA and CDR2 as FQGTGA. There are 13 residues in the CDR3. The CDR3 loop is CASSPGSGNTIYF. DNA for the CDR3: TGTGCCAGCAGCCCCGGATCTGGAAACACCATATATTTT.